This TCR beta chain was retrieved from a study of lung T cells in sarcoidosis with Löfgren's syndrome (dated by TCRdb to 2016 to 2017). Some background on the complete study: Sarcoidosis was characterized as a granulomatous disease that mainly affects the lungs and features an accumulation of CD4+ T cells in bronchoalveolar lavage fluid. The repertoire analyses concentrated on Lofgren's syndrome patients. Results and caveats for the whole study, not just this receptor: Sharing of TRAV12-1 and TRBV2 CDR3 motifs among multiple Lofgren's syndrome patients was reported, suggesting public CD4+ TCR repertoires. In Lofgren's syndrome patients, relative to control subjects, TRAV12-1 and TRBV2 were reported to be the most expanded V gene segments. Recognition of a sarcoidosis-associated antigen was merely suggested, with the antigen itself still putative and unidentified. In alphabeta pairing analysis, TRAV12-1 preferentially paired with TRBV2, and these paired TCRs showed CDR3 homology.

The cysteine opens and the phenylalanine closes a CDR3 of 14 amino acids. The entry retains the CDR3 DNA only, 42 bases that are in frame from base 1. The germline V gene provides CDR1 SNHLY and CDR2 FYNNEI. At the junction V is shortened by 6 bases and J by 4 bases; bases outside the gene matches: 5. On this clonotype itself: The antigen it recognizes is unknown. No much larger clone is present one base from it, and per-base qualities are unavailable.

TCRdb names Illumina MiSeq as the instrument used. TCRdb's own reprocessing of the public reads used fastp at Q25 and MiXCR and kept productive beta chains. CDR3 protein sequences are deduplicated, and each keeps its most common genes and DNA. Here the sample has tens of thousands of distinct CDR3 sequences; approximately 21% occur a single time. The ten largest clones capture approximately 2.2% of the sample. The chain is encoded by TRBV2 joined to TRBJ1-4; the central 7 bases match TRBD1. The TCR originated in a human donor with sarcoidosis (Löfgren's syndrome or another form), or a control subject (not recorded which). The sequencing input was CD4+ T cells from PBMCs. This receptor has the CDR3 CASRRQGINEKLFF. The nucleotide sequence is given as TGTGCCAGCAGACGACAGGGAATTAATGAAAAACTGTTTTTT.